This TCR beta chain is drawn from a study of beta chain features in type 1 diabetes. Findings of the study overall: For patients, the naive, central memory and Treg TCRB repertoires appeared more alike than for healthy donors.

CDR1 MNHEY and CDR2 SMNVEV come from the germline V gene (reference sequence). This CDR3 has 17 amino acids. Trimming removed 6 bases from V and 9 bases from J, with 27 bases in between. This clone was seen only a few times. Its target is unknown. Expressed TCRB transcripts were sequenced after all isolated RNA was converted to cDNA. Sequencing was performed with immunoSEQ multiplex PCR; in TCRdb, only in-frame clones are kept and a portion is missing. The profile shows about 900,000 clones, roughly 15% of them singletons. The TCR sequence derives from a woman in her late teens or twenties in good health. The chain uses TRBV27 and TRBJ2-1; perhaps D is TRBD1 or TRBD2 (6 bases each). The source material was naive CD4+ T cells from blood. DNA for the CDR3: TGTGCCAGCAGCTCCGGGGGCACTACCTTTCCCCGTCGTGAGCAGTTCTTC. It codes for CASSSGGTTFPRREQFF.